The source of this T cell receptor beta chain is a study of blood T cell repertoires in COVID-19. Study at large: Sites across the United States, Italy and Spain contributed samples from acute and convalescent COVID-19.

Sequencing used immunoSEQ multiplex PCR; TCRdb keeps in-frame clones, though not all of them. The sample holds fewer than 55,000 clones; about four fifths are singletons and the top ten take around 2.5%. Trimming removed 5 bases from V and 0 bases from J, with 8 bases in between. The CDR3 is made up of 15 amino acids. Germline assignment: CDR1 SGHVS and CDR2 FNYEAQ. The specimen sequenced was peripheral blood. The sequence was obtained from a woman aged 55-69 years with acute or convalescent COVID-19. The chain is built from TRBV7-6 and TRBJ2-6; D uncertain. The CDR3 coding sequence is TGTGCCAGCAGCGAGCCGTACTCTGGGGCCAACGTCCTGACTTTC. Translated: CASSEPYSGANVLTF.